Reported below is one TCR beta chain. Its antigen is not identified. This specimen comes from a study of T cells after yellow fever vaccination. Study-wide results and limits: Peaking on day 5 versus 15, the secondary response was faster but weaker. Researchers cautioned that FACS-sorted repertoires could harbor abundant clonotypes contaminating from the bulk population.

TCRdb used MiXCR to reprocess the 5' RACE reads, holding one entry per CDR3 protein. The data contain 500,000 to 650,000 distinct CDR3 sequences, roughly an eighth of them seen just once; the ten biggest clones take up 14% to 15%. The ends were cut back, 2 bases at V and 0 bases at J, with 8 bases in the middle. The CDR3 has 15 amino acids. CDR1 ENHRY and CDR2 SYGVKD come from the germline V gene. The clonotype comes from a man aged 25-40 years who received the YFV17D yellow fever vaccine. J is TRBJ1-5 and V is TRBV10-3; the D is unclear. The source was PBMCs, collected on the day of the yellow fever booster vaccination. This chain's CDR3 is CAISEGSTSNQPQHF. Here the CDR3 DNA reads TGTGCCATCAGTGAGGGGTCCACTAGCAATCAGCCCCAGCATTTT.